This T cell receptor beta chain was profiled in a study of control samples from healthy donors and cancer patients. The V end was cut by 4 bases, the J end by 2 bases, with 4 bases between. The CDR3 runs to 12 residues. CDR1 and CDR2 (germline): SGDLS, YYNGEE. Sequenced by immunoSEQ multiplex PCR; TCRdb stores in-frame clones only, minus some. The repertoire holds 200,000 to 250,000 clones, 85% to 95% seen once, with less than 1.6% in the top ten. The specimen sequenced was blood. The chain joins TRBV9 to TRBJ2-1; no clear D gene. This sequence originates from a man between 45 and 60 years old in good health. CDR3 sequence: CASSSPYNEQFF. As DNA, the CDR3 is TGTGCCAGCAGCTCCCCCTACAATGAGCAGTTCTTC.